These 8 T cell receptor beta chains were all obtained from the same sample, sequenced in a study of blood T cell repertoires in COVID-19. The assay was immunoSEQ multiplex PCR, and TCRdb's table has in-frame clones only and misses some. The table has approximately 300,000 clones, roughly 90% seen once. The sample consisted of peripheral blood. The origin of the receptors is a woman aged 25-40 years with COVID-19, enrolled during active disease.

This chain's CDR3 is CASSVARGNNSPLHF. In nucleotides, the CDR3 is TGTGCCAGCAGCGTAGCCAGGGGGAATAATTCACCCCTCCACTTT. The chain carries TRBV9 and TRBJ1-6, with TRBD1 matching over 7 bases. This CDR3 comprises 15 residues. The trim removed 0 bases at V and 5 bases at J, leaving 2 bases unmatched. Germline values: CDR1 SGDLS, CDR2 YYNGEE.

Only one count was recorded for this clone. V usage is TRBV27 and J usage is TRBJ2-7, with a tentative D call TRBD2 (6 bases). Germline V gene data show CDR1 as MNHEY and CDR2 as SMNVEV (reference sequence). The V end lost 6 bases, the J end lost 2 bases, and 20 bases lay between the germline ends. This CDR3 comprises 16 residues. The CDR3 nucleotides are TGTGCCAGCAGAGAGGTGGGCGGGGCTGGAGCCTACGAGCAGTACTTC. Its protein is CASREVGGAGAYEQYF.

The chain carries TRBV5-4 and TRBJ1-1; D is unclear. CDR1 SGHNT and CDR2 YYREEE come from the germline V gene (reference sequence). The CDR3 runs 15 residues. V lost 0 bases and J 6 bases, leaving 15 bases between the germline ends. CDR3 in DNA: TGTGCCAGCAGCTTGGTACGGTCGCCGGTAGCTGAAGCTTTCTTT. Encoded protein: CASSLVRSPVAEAFF.

V usage is TRBV29-1 and J usage is TRBJ2-1, with 8 bases fitting TRBD2. Germline CDR1 SQVTM, CDR2 ANQGSEA. The trim removed 2 bases at V and 0 bases at J, leaving 6 bases unmatched. This CDR3 is 16 amino acids long. The CDR3 DNA reads as TGCAGCGTTGAAATGAGCGGGAGCGGCTCCTACAATGAGCAGTTCTTC. Amino acids: CSVEMSGSGSYNEQFF.

This chain connects TRBV7-9 to TRBJ1-5; D is uncertain. Trimming cost V 1 base and J 3 bases, with 10 bases left between them. This CDR3 has 15 residues. Germline V gene sequence: CDR1 SEHNR, CDR2 FQNEAQ (reference sequence). The CDR3 DNA sequence: TGTGCCAGCAGCTTAGATGGGCAGTCCAATCAGCCCCAGCATTTT. It codes for CASSLDGQSNQPQHF.

The chain combines TRBV27 with TRBJ2-5; D might be TRBD2 (5 bases). Deletions cut 7 bases from V and 2 bases from J, with 14 bases between. Germline V gives CDR1 MNHEY, CDR2 SMNVEV (reference sequence). CDR3 length equals 14 residues. CDR3 coding DNA: TGTGCCAGCAAGGTTTCGAGGGTACAAGAGACCCAGTACTTC. Translating gives CASKVSRVQETQYF.

The J gene is TRBJ2-7, the V gene TRBV11-2; the match to TRBD2 covers 10 bases. With V trimmed by 5 bases and J by 1 base, 2 bases remained unmatched. CDR3 length equals 14 residues. Germline values: CDR1 SGHAT, CDR2 FQNNGV. DNA for the CDR3: TGTGCCAGCAGCCGTAGCGGGGGGTCCTACGAGCAGTACTTC. Its translation is CASSRSGGSYEQYF.

This chain links TRBV19 with TRBJ1-5, with TRBD1 matching over 8 bases. This CDR3 spans 17 amino acids. Germline CDR1 reads LNHDA; CDR2 reads SQIVND (reference sequence). The ends lost 6 bases at V and 4 bases at J; junction bases unmatched: 14. The CDR3 is CASSHGQGLARNQPQHF. CDR3 bases: TGTGCCAGTAGCCACGGACAGGGCTTAGCTCGGAATCAGCCCCAGCATTTT.